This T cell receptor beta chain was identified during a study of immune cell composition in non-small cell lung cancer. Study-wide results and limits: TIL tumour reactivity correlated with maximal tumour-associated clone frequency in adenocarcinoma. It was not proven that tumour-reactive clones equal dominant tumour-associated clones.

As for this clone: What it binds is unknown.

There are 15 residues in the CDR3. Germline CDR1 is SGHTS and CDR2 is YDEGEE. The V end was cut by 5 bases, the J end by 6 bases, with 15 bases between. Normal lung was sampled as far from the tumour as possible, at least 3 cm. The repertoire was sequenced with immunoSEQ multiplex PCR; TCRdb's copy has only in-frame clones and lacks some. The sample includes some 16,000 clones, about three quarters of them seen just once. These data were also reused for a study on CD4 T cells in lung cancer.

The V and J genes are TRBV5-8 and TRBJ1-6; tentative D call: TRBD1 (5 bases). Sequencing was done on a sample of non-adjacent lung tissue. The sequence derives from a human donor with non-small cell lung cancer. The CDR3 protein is CASSGASVSNSPLHF. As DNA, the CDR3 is TGTGCCAGCAGTGGGGCCAGTGTTAGTAATTCACCCCTCCACTTT.